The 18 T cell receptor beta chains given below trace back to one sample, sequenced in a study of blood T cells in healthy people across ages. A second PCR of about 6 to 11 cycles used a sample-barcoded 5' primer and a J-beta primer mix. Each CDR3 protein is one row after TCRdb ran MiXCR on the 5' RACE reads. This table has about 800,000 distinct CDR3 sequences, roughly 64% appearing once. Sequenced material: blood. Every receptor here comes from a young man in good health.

The CDR3 loop is CSVQQLAGNAYEQYF. CDR3 DNA sequence: TGCAGCGTTCAACAGCTAGCGGGCAACGCCTACGAGCAGTACTTC. The chain is built from TRBV29-1 and TRBJ2-7; 8 positions agree with TRBD2. This CDR3 contains 15 residues. The germline gives CDR1 SQVTM, CDR2 ANQGSEA. With V trimmed by 5 bases and J by 2 bases, 11 bases remained unmatched.

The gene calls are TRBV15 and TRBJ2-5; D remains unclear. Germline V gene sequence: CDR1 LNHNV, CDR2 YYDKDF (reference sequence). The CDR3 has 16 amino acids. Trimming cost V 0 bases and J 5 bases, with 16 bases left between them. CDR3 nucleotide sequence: TGTGCCACCAGCAGAGAAAGAGGCGGAATTGGGGAGACCCAGTACTTC. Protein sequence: CATSRERGGIGETQYF.

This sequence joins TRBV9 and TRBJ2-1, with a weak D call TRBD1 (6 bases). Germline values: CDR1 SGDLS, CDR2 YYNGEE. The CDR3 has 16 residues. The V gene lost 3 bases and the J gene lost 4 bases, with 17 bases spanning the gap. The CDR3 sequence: CASSEVTGPPYNEQFF. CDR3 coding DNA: TGTGCCAGCAGCGAGGTTACAGGGCCCCCGTACAATGAGCAGTTCTTC.

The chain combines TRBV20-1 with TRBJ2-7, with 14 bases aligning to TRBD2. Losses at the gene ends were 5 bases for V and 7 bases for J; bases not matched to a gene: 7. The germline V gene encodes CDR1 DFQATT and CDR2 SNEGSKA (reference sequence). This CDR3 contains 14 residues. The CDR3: CSASTSGRANEQYF. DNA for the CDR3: TGCAGTGCTTCGACTAGCGGGAGGGCCAATGAGCAGTACTTC.

This CDR3 reads CASRIENEQFF. The CDR3 DNA follows: TGTGCCAGCAGGATCGAGAATGAGCAGTTCTTC. V gene TRBV25-1 combines with J gene TRBJ2-1; D ambiguous. Trimming took off 6 bases at V and 7 bases at J, with 7 bases between the two ends. This CDR3 has 11 residues. Per germline, CDR1 MGHDK and CDR2 SYGVNS.

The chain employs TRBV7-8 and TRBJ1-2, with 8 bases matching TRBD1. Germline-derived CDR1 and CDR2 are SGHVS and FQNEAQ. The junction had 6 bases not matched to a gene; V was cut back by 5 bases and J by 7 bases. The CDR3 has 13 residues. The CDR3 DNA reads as TGTGCCAGCAGCCTATCGACAGGGGCTGGCTACACCTTC. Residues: CASSLSTGAGYTF.

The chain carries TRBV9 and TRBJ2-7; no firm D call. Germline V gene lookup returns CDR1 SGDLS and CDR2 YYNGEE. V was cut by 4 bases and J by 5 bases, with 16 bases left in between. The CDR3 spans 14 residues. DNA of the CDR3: TGTGCCAGCAGCTGGAAAGACTCCCGGGACGAGCAGTACTTC. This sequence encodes CASSWKDSRDEQYF.

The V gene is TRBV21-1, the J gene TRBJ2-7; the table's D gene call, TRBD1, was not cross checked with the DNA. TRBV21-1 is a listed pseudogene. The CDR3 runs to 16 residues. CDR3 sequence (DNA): TGTGCCAGCAGCAAAGGTCGCCGGGACAGAACCTACGAGCAGTACTTC. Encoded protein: CASSKGRRDRTYEQYF.

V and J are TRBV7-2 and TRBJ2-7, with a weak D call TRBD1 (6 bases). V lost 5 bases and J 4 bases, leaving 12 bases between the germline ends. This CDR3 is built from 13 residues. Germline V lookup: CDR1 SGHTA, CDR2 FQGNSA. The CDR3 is CASSRGQIYEQYF. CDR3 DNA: TGTGCCAGCAGCCGCGGACAGATATACGAGCAGTACTTC.

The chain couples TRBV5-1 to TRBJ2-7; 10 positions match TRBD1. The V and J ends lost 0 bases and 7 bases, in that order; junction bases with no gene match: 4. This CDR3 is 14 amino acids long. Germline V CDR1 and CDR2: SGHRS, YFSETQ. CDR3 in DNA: TGCGCCAGCAGCTTGGAGGGACAGGGGATGGAGCAGTACTTC. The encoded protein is CASSLEGQGMEQYF. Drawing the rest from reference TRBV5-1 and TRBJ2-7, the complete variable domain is KAGVTQTPRYLIKTRGQQVTLSCSPISGHRSVSWYQQTPGQGLQFLFEYFSETQRNKGNFPGRFSGRQFSNSRSEMNVSTLELGDSALYLCASSLEGQGMEQYFGPGTRLTVT.

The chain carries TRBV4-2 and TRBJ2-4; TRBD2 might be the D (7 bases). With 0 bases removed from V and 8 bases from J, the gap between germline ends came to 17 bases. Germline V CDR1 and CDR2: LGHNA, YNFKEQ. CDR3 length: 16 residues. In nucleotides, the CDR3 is TGTGCCAGCAGCCAAGAGAGGGGGGGCCTCGGGGACATTCAGTACTTC. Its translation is CASSQERGGLGDIQYF.

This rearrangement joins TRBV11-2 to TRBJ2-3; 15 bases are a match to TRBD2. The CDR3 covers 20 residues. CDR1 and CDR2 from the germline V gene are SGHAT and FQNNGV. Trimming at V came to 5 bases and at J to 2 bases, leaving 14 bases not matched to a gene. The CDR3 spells CASSPSATGTSGGYTDTQYF. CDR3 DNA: TGTGCCAGCAGCCCTTCGGCGACAGGGACTAGCGGGGGGTACACAGATACGCAGTATTTT.

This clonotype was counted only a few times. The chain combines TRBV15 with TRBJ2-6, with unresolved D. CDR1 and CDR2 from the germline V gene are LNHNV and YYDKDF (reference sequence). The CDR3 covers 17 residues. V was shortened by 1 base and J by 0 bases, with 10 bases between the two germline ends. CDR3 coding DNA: TGTGCCACCAGCAGAGCCCTAAAAAGCTCTGGGGCCAACGTCCTGACTTTC. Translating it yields CATSRALKSSGANVLTF.

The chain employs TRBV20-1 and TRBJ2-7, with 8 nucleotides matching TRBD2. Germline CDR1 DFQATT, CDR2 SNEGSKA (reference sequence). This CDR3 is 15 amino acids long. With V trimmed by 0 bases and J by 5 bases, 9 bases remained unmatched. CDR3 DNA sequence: TGCAGTGCTAGAGATAGAAGCGGGAGTGTCCACGAGCAGTACTTC. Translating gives CSARDRSGSVHEQYF.

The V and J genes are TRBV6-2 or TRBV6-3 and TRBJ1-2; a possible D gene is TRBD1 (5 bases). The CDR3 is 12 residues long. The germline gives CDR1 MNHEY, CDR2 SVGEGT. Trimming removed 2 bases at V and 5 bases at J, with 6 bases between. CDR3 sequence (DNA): TGTGCCAGCAGTTACGGGGGTTATGGCTACACCTTC. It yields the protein CASSYGGYGYTF.

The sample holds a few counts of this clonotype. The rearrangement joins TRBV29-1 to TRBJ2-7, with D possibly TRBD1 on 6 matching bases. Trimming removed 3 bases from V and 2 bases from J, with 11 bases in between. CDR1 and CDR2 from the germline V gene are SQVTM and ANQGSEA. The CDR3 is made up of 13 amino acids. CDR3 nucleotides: TGCAGCGTTGAGGCAGGGGTCCCCTACGAGCAGTACTTC. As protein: CSVEAGVPYEQYF.

This CDR3 is CASSFGGQPYEQYF. DNA of the CDR3: TGTGCCAGCAGCTTTGGAGGGCAGCCCTACGAGCAGTACTTC. The chain employs TRBV7-9 and TRBJ2-7; D possibly corresponds to TRBD2 (6 bases). From germline, CDR1 is SEHNR and CDR2 FQNEAQ (reference sequence). Trimming took 3 bases from V and 2 from J, leaving 11 bases between them. The CDR3 is 14 amino acids.

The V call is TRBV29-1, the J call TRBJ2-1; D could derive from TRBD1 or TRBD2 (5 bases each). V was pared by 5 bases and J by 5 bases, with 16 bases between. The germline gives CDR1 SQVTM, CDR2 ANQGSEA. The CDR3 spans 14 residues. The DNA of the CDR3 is TGCAGCGTTCCGGGGAGAGGGACCCACAATGAGCAGTTCTTC. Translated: CSVPGRGTHNEQFF.